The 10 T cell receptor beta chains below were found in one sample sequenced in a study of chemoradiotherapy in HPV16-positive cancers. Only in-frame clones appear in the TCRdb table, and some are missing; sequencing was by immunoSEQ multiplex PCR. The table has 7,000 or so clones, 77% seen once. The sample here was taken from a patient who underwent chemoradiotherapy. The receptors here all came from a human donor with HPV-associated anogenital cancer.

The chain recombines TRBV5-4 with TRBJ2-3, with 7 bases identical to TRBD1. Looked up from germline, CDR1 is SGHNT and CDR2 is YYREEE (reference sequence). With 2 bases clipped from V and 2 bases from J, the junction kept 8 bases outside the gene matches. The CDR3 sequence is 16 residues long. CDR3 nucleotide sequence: TGTGCCAGCAGCTTTAGAGGGACAGCCAACACAGATACGCAGTATTTT. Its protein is CASSFRGTANTDTQYF.

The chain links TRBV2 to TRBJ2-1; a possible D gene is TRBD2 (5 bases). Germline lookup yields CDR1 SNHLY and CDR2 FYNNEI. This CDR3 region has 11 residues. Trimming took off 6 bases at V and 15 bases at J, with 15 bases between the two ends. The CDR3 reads CASSWTETRFF. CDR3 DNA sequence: TGTGCCAGCAGCTGGACTGAAACGCGGTTCTTC. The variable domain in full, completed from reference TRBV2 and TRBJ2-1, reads EPEVTQTPSHQVTQMGQEVILRCVPISNHLYFYWYRQILGQKVEFLVSFYNNEISEKSEIFDDQFSVERPDGSNFTLKIRSTKLEDSAMYFCASSWTETRFFGPGTRLTVL.

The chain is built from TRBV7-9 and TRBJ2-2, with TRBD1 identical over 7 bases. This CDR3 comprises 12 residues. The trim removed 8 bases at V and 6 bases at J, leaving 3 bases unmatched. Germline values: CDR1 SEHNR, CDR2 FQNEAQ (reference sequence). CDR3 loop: CASDRVAGELFF. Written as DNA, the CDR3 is TGTGCCAGCGACAGGGTTGCCGGGGAGCTGTTTTTT.

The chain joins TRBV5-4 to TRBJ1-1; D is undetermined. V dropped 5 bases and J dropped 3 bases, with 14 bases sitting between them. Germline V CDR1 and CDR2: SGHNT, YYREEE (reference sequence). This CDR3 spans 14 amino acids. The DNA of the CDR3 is TGTGCCAGCAGGCGGCTTCGGGGAGACACTGAAGCTTTCTTT. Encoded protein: CASRRLRGDTEAFF.

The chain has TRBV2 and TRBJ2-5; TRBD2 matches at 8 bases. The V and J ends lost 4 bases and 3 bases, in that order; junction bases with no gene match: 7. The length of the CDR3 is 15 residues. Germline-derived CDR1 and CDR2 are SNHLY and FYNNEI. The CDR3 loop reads CASSVWSGGEETQYF. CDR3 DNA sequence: TGTGCCAGCAGTGTATGGTCCGGGGGGGAAGAGACCCAGTACTTC.

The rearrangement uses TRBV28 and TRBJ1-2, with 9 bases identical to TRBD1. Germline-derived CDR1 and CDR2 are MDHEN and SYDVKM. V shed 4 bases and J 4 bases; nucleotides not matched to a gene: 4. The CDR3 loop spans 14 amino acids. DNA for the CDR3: TGTGCCAGCAGTTACTGGGACAGGGCCTATGGCTACACCTTC. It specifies CASSYWDRAYGYTF.

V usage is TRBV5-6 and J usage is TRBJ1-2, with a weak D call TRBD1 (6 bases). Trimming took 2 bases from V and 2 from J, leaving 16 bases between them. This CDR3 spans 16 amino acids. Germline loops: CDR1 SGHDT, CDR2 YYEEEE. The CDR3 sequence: CASSLISTGPNYGYTF. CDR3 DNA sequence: TGTGCCAGCAGCTTAATTTCGACAGGCCCAAACTATGGCTACACCTTC.

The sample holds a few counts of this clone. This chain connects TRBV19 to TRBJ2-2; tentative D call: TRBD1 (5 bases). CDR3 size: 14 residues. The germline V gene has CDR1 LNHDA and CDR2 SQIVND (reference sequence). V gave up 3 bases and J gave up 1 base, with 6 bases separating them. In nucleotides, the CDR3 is TGTGCCAGTAGTATTCAGGGGAACACCGGGGAGCTGTTTTTT. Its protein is CASSIQGNTGELFF.

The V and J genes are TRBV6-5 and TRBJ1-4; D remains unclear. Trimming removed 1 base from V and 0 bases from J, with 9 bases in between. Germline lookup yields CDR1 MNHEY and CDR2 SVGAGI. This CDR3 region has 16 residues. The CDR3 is CASSYYQPATNEKLFF. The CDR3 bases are TGTGCCAGCAGTTACTATCAGCCCGCAACTAATGAAAAACTGTTTTTT.

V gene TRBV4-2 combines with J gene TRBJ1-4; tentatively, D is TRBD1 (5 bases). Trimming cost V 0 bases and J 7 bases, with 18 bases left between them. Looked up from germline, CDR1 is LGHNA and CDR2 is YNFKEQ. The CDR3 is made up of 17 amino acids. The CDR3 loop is CASSQEGSGRGVEKLFF. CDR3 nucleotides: TGTGCCAGCAGCCAAGAGGGGTCCGGGCGAGGGGTTGAAAAACTGTTTTTT.